The rows below give T cell receptor beta chains drawn from one sample of a study of vaccination effects on CD4 cells after COVID-19. Generated by immunoSEQ multiplex PCR, the TCRdb table keeps only in-frame clones and is missing some. Here the sample spans more than 40,000 clones, around 77% being singletons. Antigen specificity for these receptors is unknown. The sample consisted of CD4+ T cells from PBMCs cultured with SARS-CoV-2 spike peptides, taken before COVID-19 vaccination. Source of these receptors: a human donor who received a COVID-19 vaccine. The CDR3 runs from the conserved cysteine through the conserved F or W. Fields, in order: J gene, clone size, V gene, D gene, CDR3 protein, CDR3 DNA. D genes are given only for firm matches. The size of a clone is reported for some rows only, either as once, few or many, or as a class for expanded clones.

j_call: TRBJ1-2; clone_size: -; v_call: TRBV5-1; d_call: -; cdr3_aa: CASSSAWVDSLSYGYTF; cdr3_nt: TGCGCCAGCAGCTCGGCGTGGGTAGACAGCCTCAGCTATGGCTACACCTTC
j_call: TRBJ1-4; clone_size: -; v_call: TRBV2; d_call: TRBD1; cdr3_aa: CASSPDRGPANEKLFF; cdr3_nt: TGTGCCAGCAGCCCCGACAGGGGGCCGGCTAATGAAAAACTGTTTTTT
j_call: TRBJ2-1; clone_size: -; v_call: TRBV7-7; d_call: -; cdr3_aa: CASSLTGYNEQFF; cdr3_nt: TGTGCCAGCAGCTTAACGGGTTACAATGAGCAGTTCTTC
j_call: TRBJ2-3; clone_size: -; v_call: TRBV5-1; d_call: -; cdr3_aa: CASSLGGYTDTQYF; cdr3_nt: TGCGCCAGCAGCTTGGGGGGGTACACAGATACGCAGTATTTT
j_call: TRBJ1-2; clone_size: -; v_call: TRBV2; d_call: -; cdr3_aa: CASSTRDTIINYGYTF; cdr3_nt: TGTGCCAGCAGCACCCGGGACACAATAATTAACTATGGCTACACCTTC
j_call: TRBJ1-5; clone_size: once; v_call: TRBV7-2; d_call: TRBD1; cdr3_aa: CASSWTTGGSQPQHF; cdr3_nt: TGTGCCAGCAGCTGGACTACAGGGGGCAGTCAGCCCCAGCATTTT
j_call: TRBJ1-4; clone_size: -; v_call: TRBV12-3/TRBV12-4; d_call: -; cdr3_aa: CASRSRHPGKLFF; cdr3_nt: TGTGCCAGCAGGTCTCGACACCCGGGAAAACTGTTTTTT
j_call: TRBJ1-2; clone_size: few; v_call: TRBV18; d_call: -; cdr3_aa: CASSASQGPGYTF; cdr3_nt: TGTGCCAGCTCAGCGTCACAGGGTCCTGGCTACACCTTC
j_call: TRBJ1-6; clone_size: few; v_call: TRBV7-8; d_call: -; cdr3_aa: CASSLGSFGNSPLHF; cdr3_nt: TGTGCCAGCAGCTTAGGGTCTTTCGGTAATTCACCCCTCCACTTT
j_call: TRBJ1-4; clone_size: -; v_call: TRBV29-1; d_call: TRBD1; cdr3_aa: CSVADRGTNEKLFF; cdr3_nt: TGCAGCGTCGCAGACAGGGGTACTAATGAAAAACTGTTTTTT
j_call: TRBJ1-4; clone_size: -; v_call: TRBV5-8; d_call: -; cdr3_aa: CASSLYAGLNEKLFF; cdr3_nt: TGTGCCAGCAGCTTGTATGCCGGACTTAATGAAAAACTGTTTTTT
j_call: TRBJ1-6; clone_size: few; v_call: TRBV2; d_call: -; cdr3_aa: CASSDLGGRSYNSPLHF; cdr3_nt: TGTGCCAGCAGTGACTTGGGGGGGAGATCCTATAATTCACCCCTCCACTTT
j_call: TRBJ1-1; clone_size: -; v_call: TRBV5-1; d_call: TRBD1; cdr3_aa: CASTPLGQGNTEAFF; cdr3_nt: TGCGCCAGTACACCCTTGGGACAGGGGAACACTGAAGCTTTCTTT
j_call: TRBJ1-2; clone_size: -; v_call: TRBV14; d_call: TRBD1; cdr3_aa: CASSQNRGLNYGYTF; cdr3_nt: TGTGCCAGCAGCCAAAACAGGGGACTTAACTATGGCTACACCTTC
j_call: TRBJ1-3; clone_size: -; v_call: TRBV3-1/TRBV3-2; d_call: TRBD1; cdr3_aa: CASSQVAGTGGRTLVVQSGNTIYF; cdr3_nt: TGTGCCAGCAGCCAAGTTGCCGGGACAGGGGGTCGAACCTTAGTAGTCCAATCTGGAAACACCATATATTTT
j_call: TRBJ2-3; clone_size: -; v_call: TRBV4-3; d_call: TRBD2; cdr3_aa: CASSQDFGVSAGGLRDTQYF; cdr3_nt: TGCGCCAGCAGCCAAGATTTCGGAGTCAGTGCGGGGGGGCTCAGAGATACGCAGTATTTT
j_call: TRBJ1-2; clone_size: once; v_call: TRBV18; d_call: TRBD1; cdr3_aa: CASSPGQGNYGYTF; cdr3_nt: TGTGCCAGCTCACCGGGACAGGGCAACTATGGCTACACCTTC
j_call: TRBJ1-3; clone_size: few; v_call: TRBV7-3; d_call: -; cdr3_aa: CASSPGGSGNTIYF; cdr3_nt: TGTGCCAGCAGCCCCGGCGGTTCTGGAAACACCATATATTTT
j_call: TRBJ2-2; clone_size: -; v_call: TRBV19; d_call: TRBD1; cdr3_aa: CASSSTGGANGELFF; cdr3_nt: TGTGCCAGTAGTTCGACAGGGGGCGCGAACGGGGAGCTGTTTTTT
j_call: TRBJ1-3; clone_size: -; v_call: TRBV7-8; d_call: -; cdr3_aa: CASSPTLTGDGNTIYF; cdr3_nt: TGTGCCAGCAGCCCGACCTTAACGGGTGACGGAAACACCATATATTTT
j_call: TRBJ2-5; clone_size: -; v_call: TRBV7-9; d_call: TRBD1; cdr3_aa: CASSAYRGEETQYF; cdr3_nt: TGTGCCAGCAGCGCCTACAGGGGGGAAGAGACCCAGTACTTC
j_call: TRBJ2-5; clone_size: -; v_call: TRBV10-1; d_call: TRBD1; cdr3_aa: CASSLQGSETQYF; cdr3_nt: TGCGCCAGCAGTCTACAGGGGAGCGAGACCCAGTACTTC
j_call: TRBJ2-3; clone_size: -; v_call: TRBV19; d_call: -; cdr3_aa: CASTRGPGTDTQYF; cdr3_nt: TGTGCCAGTACTAGGGGTCCGGGCACAGATACGCAGTATTTT
j_call: TRBJ1-5; clone_size: -; v_call: TRBV24-1; d_call: -; cdr3_aa: CATSDKYNQPQHF; cdr3_nt: TGTGCCACCAGTGACAAATACAATCAGCCCCAGCATTTT
j_call: TRBJ1-3; clone_size: -; v_call: TRBV15; d_call: TRBD1; cdr3_aa: CATSRAGGGNTIYF; cdr3_nt: TGTGCCACCAGCAGAGCAGGGGGCGGAAACACCATATATTTT
j_call: TRBJ2-6; clone_size: -; v_call: TRBV29-1; d_call: TRBD2; cdr3_aa: CSAGGGSGANVLTF; cdr3_nt: TGCAGCGCTGGGGGGGGCTCTGGGGCCAACGTCCTGACTTTC
j_call: TRBJ2-3; clone_size: -; v_call: TRBV2; d_call: TRBD1; cdr3_aa: CAKDRGTDTQYF; cdr3_nt: TGTGCCAAAGACAGGGGCACAGATACGCAGTATTTT
j_call: TRBJ2-3; clone_size: -; v_call: TRBV5-6; d_call: TRBD2; cdr3_aa: CASSLKRAGGLSGTDTQYF; cdr3_nt: TGTGCCAGCAGCTTGAAACGAGCGGGGGGGCTGAGCGGCACAGATACGCAGTATTTT
j_call: TRBJ1-1; clone_size: -; v_call: TRBV5-1; d_call: -; cdr3_aa: CASSETGMVGTEAFF; cdr3_nt: TGCGCCAGCAGCGAGACAGGAATGGTGGGCACTGAAGCTTTCTTT
j_call: TRBJ2-3; clone_size: -; v_call: TRBV19; d_call: -; cdr3_aa: CASSRSTDTQYF; cdr3_nt: TGTGCCAGCTCCAGGAGCACAGATACGCAGTATTTT
j_call: TRBJ1-5; clone_size: -; v_call: TRBV19; d_call: -; cdr3_aa: CASRDSGYSNQPQHF; cdr3_nt: TGTGCCAGCCGTGACAGTGGATATAGCAATCAGCCCCAGCATTTT
j_call: TRBJ2-5; clone_size: -; v_call: TRBV10-1; d_call: -; cdr3_aa: CASSEYGETQYF; cdr3_nt: TGCGCCAGCAGTGAGTACGGGGAGACCCAGTACTTC
j_call: TRBJ1-1; clone_size: -; v_call: TRBV30; d_call: -; cdr3_aa: CAWRVGTLNTEAFF; cdr3_nt: TGTGCCTGGAGGGTAGGGACATTGAACACTGAAGCTTTCTTT
j_call: TRBJ1-1; clone_size: few; v_call: TRBV7-2; d_call: -; cdr3_aa: CASSSFLSNTEAFF; cdr3_nt: TGTGCCAGCAGCTCGTTCTTATCGAACACTGAAGCTTTCTTT
j_call: TRBJ1-2; clone_size: -; v_call: TRBV14; d_call: -; cdr3_aa: CASSQSRNYGYTF; cdr3_nt: TGTGCCAGCAGCCAATCAAGGAACTATGGCTACACCTTC
j_call: TRBJ2-2; clone_size: -; v_call: TRBV5-5; d_call: -; cdr3_aa: CASSKETLTGELFF; cdr3_nt: TGTGCCAGCAGCAAAGAGACCCTTACCGGGGAGCTGTTTTTT
j_call: TRBJ1-5; clone_size: -; v_call: TRBV25-1; d_call: -; cdr3_aa: CASSESLANQPQHF; cdr3_nt: TGTGCCAGCAGTGAATCCCTCGCCAATCAGCCCCAGCATTTT
j_call: TRBJ1-5; clone_size: few; v_call: TRBV5-1; d_call: -; cdr3_aa: CASSLGPTGRPLGSNQPQHF; cdr3_nt: TGCGCCAGCAGCTTGGGCCCCACAGGGAGGCCCCTTGGGAGCAATCAGCCCCAGCATTTT
j_call: TRBJ1-2; clone_size: -; v_call: TRBV29-1; d_call: TRBD1; cdr3_aa: CSTNTQGNYGYTF; cdr3_nt: TGCAGCACCAACACACAGGGGAACTATGGCTACACCTTC
j_call: TRBJ1-2; clone_size: -; v_call: TRBV6-5; d_call: TRBD1; cdr3_aa: CASFLGTGSYTF; cdr3_nt: TGTGCCAGCTTCCTTGGGACAGGGTCCTACACCTTC
j_call: TRBJ2-1; clone_size: -; v_call: TRBV25-1; d_call: -; cdr3_aa: CASSAYLRRDEQFF; cdr3_nt: TGTGCCAGCAGTGCGTATTTAAGGCGCGATGAGCAGTTCTTC
j_call: TRBJ2-1; clone_size: -; v_call: TRBV10-3; d_call: TRBD2; cdr3_aa: CAISGRGASGYNEQFF; cdr3_nt: TGTGCCATCAGTGGAAGGGGTGCTAGCGGATACAATGAGCAGTTCTTC
j_call: TRBJ2-1; clone_size: -; v_call: TRBV10-3; d_call: TRBD1; cdr3_aa: CAISEIQGAYNEQFF; cdr3_nt: TGTGCCATCAGTGAGATACAGGGGGCCTACAATGAGCAGTTCTTC
j_call: TRBJ1-4; clone_size: -; v_call: TRBV13; d_call: -; cdr3_aa: CASSIDRTNEKLFF; cdr3_nt: TGTGCCAGCAGCATCGACCGGACTAATGAAAAACTGTTTTTT
j_call: TRBJ2-3; clone_size: -; v_call: TRBV5-4; d_call: TRBD2; cdr3_aa: CASSSGTSGGLTDTQYF; cdr3_nt: TGTGCCAGCAGCTCGGGGACTAGCGGGGGACTCACAGATACGCAGTATTTT
j_call: TRBJ2-6; clone_size: -; v_call: TRBV4-1; d_call: -; cdr3_aa: CASSRPGLSGANVLTF; cdr3_nt: TGCGCCAGCAGCCGCCCGGGGTTGTCTGGGGCCAACGTCCTGACTTTC
j_call: TRBJ1-4; clone_size: few; v_call: TRBV30; d_call: -; cdr3_aa: CAWSLGFDEKLFF; cdr3_nt: TGTGCCTGGAGTCTGGGATTTGATGAAAAACTGTTTTTT
j_call: TRBJ2-1; clone_size: -; v_call: TRBV10-2; d_call: -; cdr3_aa: CASSESDSGSYNEQFF; cdr3_nt: TGCGCCAGCAGTGAGTCTGACTCGGGTTCCTACAATGAGCAGTTCTTC
j_call: TRBJ2-2; clone_size: -; v_call: TRBV7-8; d_call: TRBD1; cdr3_aa: CASSFRQGGELFF; cdr3_nt: TGTGCCAGCAGCTTCCGACAGGGGGGGGAGCTGTTTTTT
j_call: TRBJ1-1; clone_size: -; v_call: TRBV7-2; d_call: -; cdr3_aa: CASSLQGENTEAFF; cdr3_nt: TGTGCCAGCAGCTTACAGGGTGAGAACACTGAAGCTTTCTTT
j_call: TRBJ1-1; clone_size: -; v_call: TRBV3-1/TRBV3-2; d_call: TRBD1; cdr3_aa: CASSQVLRDRGEAFF; cdr3_nt: TGTGCCAGCAGCCAAGTCCTCCGGGACAGAGGAGAAGCTTTCTTT